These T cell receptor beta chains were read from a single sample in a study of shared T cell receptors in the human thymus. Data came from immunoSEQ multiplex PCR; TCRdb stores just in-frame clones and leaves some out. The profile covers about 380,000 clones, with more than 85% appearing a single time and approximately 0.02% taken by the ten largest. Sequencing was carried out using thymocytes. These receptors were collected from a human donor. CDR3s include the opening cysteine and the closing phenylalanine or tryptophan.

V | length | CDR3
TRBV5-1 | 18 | CASSLALQGSRMNTEAFF
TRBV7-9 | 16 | CASSLAHGGSKNIQYF
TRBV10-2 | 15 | CASSDVLGRQHEQYF
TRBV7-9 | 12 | CASSLQGEKLFF
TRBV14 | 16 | CASSRQDSRSGNTIYF
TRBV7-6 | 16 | CASSSPFASRPYEQYF
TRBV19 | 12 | CASMSSGNTIYF
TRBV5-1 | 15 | CASSCRDPQLDTQYF
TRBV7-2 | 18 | CASSAGLAGGKRSYEQYF
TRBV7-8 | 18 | CASSLTSGRLVVGDTQYF